Presented here are 27 T cell receptor beta chains from one specimen sequenced in a study of T cell responses to AZD1222 COVID-19 vaccine. Using immunoSEQ multiplex PCR, the repertoire was profiled, and TCRdb retains in-frame clones only, with some absent. This sample has approximately 140,000 clones, with more than 85% found just once. The sample consisted of peripheral blood, taken 28 days after the second AZD1222 dose. The receptors stem from an adult who received the AZD1222 COVID-19 vaccine.

V and J are TRBV6-4 and TRBJ2-3, with 10 bases identical to TRBD2. The CDR3 extends over 14 amino acids. From germline, CDR1 is MRHNA and CDR2 SNTAGT. The V gene end was trimmed by 3 bases and the J gene end by 10 bases; junction bases not matched to a gene: 7. The CDR3 spells CASSEGLAAGPQYF. Written as DNA, the CDR3 is TGTGCCAGCAGTGAAGGACTAGCGGCCGGCCCGCAGTATTTT.

This chain links TRBV23-1 with TRBJ1-5, with D tentatively TRBD1 (5 bases). TRBV23-1 is assigned to the ORF class and has an uncertain function. The CDR3 covers 17 residues. Deletions cut 6 bases from V and 4 bases from J, with 22 bases between. The CDR3, as DNA: TGCGCCAGCAGCCTAATACAATCGGTGACAGCTAATCAGCCCCAGCATTTT. It encodes CASSLIQSVTANQPQHF.

This chain connects TRBV7-9 to TRBJ2-7; 9 bases line up with TRBD2. With V trimmed by 5 bases and J by 1 base, 6 bases remained unmatched. The CDR3 loop spans 15 amino acids. Germline assignment: CDR1 SEHNR and CDR2 FQNEAQ (reference sequence). The CDR3 loop reads CASSLLAGSSYEQYF. The DNA for the CDR3 is TGTGCCAGCAGCCTTCTAGCGGGGAGTTCCTACGAGCAGTACTTC. The variable domain in full, with the rest retrieved from reference TRBV7-9 and TRBJ2-7, is DTGVSQNPRHKITKRGQNVTFRCDPISEHNRLYWYRQTLGQGPEFLTYFQNEAQLEKSRLLSDRFSAERPKGSFSTLEIQRTEQGDSAMYLCASSLLAGSSYEQYFGPGTRLTVT.

The chain combines TRBV3-1 (or the pseudogene TRBV3-2) with TRBJ2-3; maybe TRBD2 (5 bases). Germline lookup yields CDR1 LGHDT and CDR2 YNNKEL (reference sequence). The CDR3 sequence is 15 residues long. V dropped 3 bases and J dropped 1 base, with 11 bases sitting between them. The chain's CDR3 is CASSQGAAGTDTQYF. DNA of the CDR3: TGTGCCAGCAGCCAGGGAGCCGCTGGCACAGATACGCAGTATTTT.

CDR3 region: CASRTDPNTGELFF. The CDR3 bases are TGCGCCAGCAGGACGGACCCGAACACCGGGGAGCTGTTTTTT. The chain couples TRBV5-1 to TRBJ2-2; D unresolved. Trimming removed 5 bases at V and 0 bases at J, with 8 bases between. Germline CDR1 and CDR2: SGHRS and YFSETQ. This CDR3 has 14 amino acids.

V usage is TRBV18 and J usage is TRBJ1-2; TRBD1 matches 9 bases. The V gene end was trimmed by 5 bases and the J gene end by 5 bases; junction bases not matched to a gene: 3. CDR1 KGHSH and CDR2 LQKENI come from the germline V gene. This CDR3 region has 13 residues. The CDR3 region is CASSAGTGYGYTF. CDR3 sequence (DNA): TGTGCCAGCTCAGCCGGGACAGGGTATGGCTACACCTTC.

A single count supports this clone. This sequence joins TRBV7-9 and TRBJ2-3; 8 bases line up with TRBD1. CDR3 length: 17 residues. Per germline, CDR1 SEHNR and CDR2 FQNEAQ (reference sequence). J was trimmed by 2 bases and V by 1 base; bases with no gene match: 8. The CDR3 reads CASSLDPGTGITDTQYF. CDR3 DNA: TGTGCCAGCAGCTTAGACCCCGGGACAGGAATCACAGATACGCAGTATTTT.

The chain couples TRBV6-2 or TRBV6-3 to TRBJ2-7; tentatively, D is TRBD1 (6 bases). Germline assignment: CDR1 MNHEY and CDR2 SVGEGT. Trimming pared 0 bases from V and 5 bases from J, leaving 17 bases between. The CDR3 extends over 16 amino acids. Written as DNA, the CDR3 is TGTGCCAGCAGTTACTCCGCCGGACAGTTTTGGCACGAGCAGTACTTC. Translating gives CASSYSAGQFWHEQYF.

The chain employs TRBV28 and TRBJ2-7, with D perhaps matching TRBD2 (5 bases). The germline V and J ends were trimmed by 2 bases and 0 bases, with 14 bases remaining between them. CDR1 is MDHEN, CDR2 SYDVKM, per germline. The CDR3 length is 16 residues. The CDR3 sequence is CASSLTGVGSSYEQYF. The CDR3, as DNA: TGTGCCAGCAGTTTAACTGGGGTGGGGAGCTCCTACGAGCAGTACTTC.

The V and J genes are TRBV7-2 and TRBJ2-2; D is unresolved. Germline assignment: CDR1 SGHTA and CDR2 FQGNSA. Trimming took off 1 base at V and 6 bases at J, with 6 bases between the two ends. The CDR3 contains 13 residues. CDR3 sequence (DNA): TGTGCCAGCAGCTTAGTACTCCCCGGGGAGCTGTTTTTT. It is translated as CASSLVLPGELFF.

The chain employs TRBV15 and TRBJ2-3; 7 bases are shared with TRBD2. Germline values: CDR1 LNHNV, CDR2 YYDKDF (reference sequence). The ends lost 5 bases at V and 1 base at J; junction bases unmatched: 3. The CDR3 length is 14 residues. In DNA, the CDR3 is TGTGCCACCAGCGCCAGCGGGGGCACAGATACGCAGTATTTT. Amino acid sequence: CATSASGGTDTQYF.

The chain combines TRBV5-8 with TRBJ2-3; no firm D call. The germline V and J ends were trimmed by 0 bases and 2 bases, with 13 bases remaining between them. There are 16 residues in the CDR3. Germline CDR1 reads SGHTS; CDR2 reads YDEGEE. In DNA form, the CDR3 reads TGTGCCAGCAGCTTGGGCGCCGGCCGCACCACAGATACGCAGTATTTT. Amino acid sequence: CASSLGAGRTTDTQYF.

This sequence joins TRBV10-3 and TRBJ2-1, with 7 nucleotides matching TRBD2. After removal of 2 bases from V and 8 bases from J, the junction contained 0 bases not matched to a gene. Germline CDR1 and CDR2: ENHRY and SYGVKD. This CDR3 is 12 amino acids long. This chain's CDR3 is CAISEREDEQFF. CDR3 nucleotides: TGTGCCATCAGTGAGCGGGAGGATGAGCAGTTCTTC.

In nucleotides, the CDR3 is TGTGCCAGCAGCTTGGCAGCTAGTAATCAGCCCCAGCATTTT. Its translation is CASSLAASNQPQHF. The chain carries TRBV7-2 and TRBJ1-5; no reliable D call. The CDR3 consists of 14 residues. Germline CDR1 and CDR2: SGHTA and FQGNSA. V lost 3 bases to trimming and J lost 4 bases, with 10 bases between them.

This chain connects TRBV21-1 to TRBJ2-3. TRBV21-1 is deemed a pseudogene. The CDR3 is 12 residues long. The CDR3 here is CASSRWGDTQYF. The DNA of the CDR3 is TGTGCCAGCAGCCGTTGGGGGGATACGCAGTATTTT.

V is TRBV28 and J is TRBJ1-1; the match to TRBD1 covers 8 bases. Germline V gene sequence: CDR1 MDHEN, CDR2 SYDVKM. V lost 6 bases to trimming and J lost 3 bases; unmatched junction nucleotides: 12. CDR3 length: 16 residues. CDR3 DNA sequence: TGTGCCAGCAGCAAATTACAGGGGGATGAGGACACTGAAGCTTTCTTT. It codes for CASSKLQGDEDTEAFF. Full variable domain (missing parts from reference TRBV28 and TRBJ1-1): DVKVTQSSRYLVKRTGEKVFLECVQDMDHENMFWYRQDPGLGLRLIYFSYDVKMKEKGDIPEGYSVSREKKERFSLILESASTNQTSMYLCASSKLQGDEDTEAFFGQGTRLTVV.

This clone was observed a single time. This chain joins TRBV7-3 and TRBJ2-7; D unclear. V was cut by 2 bases and J by 5 bases, with 13 bases left in between. CDR3 length: 14 residues. The germline CDR1 and CDR2 sequences are SGHTA and FQGTGA. CDR3 in amino acids: CASSLRHGLDEQYF. The CDR3, as DNA: TGTGCCAGCAGCTTACGGCACGGGTTGGACGAGCAGTACTTC.

This sequence joins TRBV28 and TRBJ2-7; D uncertain. Germline loops: CDR1 MDHEN, CDR2 SYDVKM. V was shortened by 7 bases and J by 3 bases, with 13 bases between the two germline ends. CDR3 length equals 13 residues. This chain's CDR3 is CASKWVSDYEQYF. The CDR3 bases are TGTGCCAGCAAGTGGGTCTCCGACTACGAGCAGTACTTC.

V usage is TRBV21-1 and J usage is TRBJ1-1. TRBV21-1 is described as a pseudogene. This CDR3 has 20 amino acids. Here the CDR3 reads CASSKVVAAREGQSGTEAFF. The CDR3 nucleotides read TGTGCCAGCAGCAAAGTCGTAGCGGCCCGGGAGGGGCAATCTGGCACTGAAGCTTTCTTT.

Here the CDR3 DNA reads TGCGCCAGCAGCCAACAGGGTGCGACTAATGAAAAACTGTTTTTT. Translation: CASSQQGATNEKLFF. The chain joins TRBV4-3 to TRBJ1-4, with a possible D match to TRBD1 (5 bases). CDR3 length: 15 amino acids. CDR1 LGHNA and CDR2 YSLEER come from the germline V gene. Trimming removed 2 bases from V and 2 bases from J, with 9 bases in between.

The CDR3 DNA reads as TGCGCCAGCAGCCAAGAGGCTAGCCTCCCGGTAGAGTTCTTC. Its protein product is CASSQEASLPVEFF. The chain has TRBV4-3 and TRBJ2-1; a possible D gene is TRBD2 (5 bases). The CDR3 runs to 14 residues. Trimming removed 0 bases from V and 14 bases from J, with 17 bases in between. Germline CDR1 is LGHNA and CDR2 is YSLEER.

The genes are TRBV7-2 and TRBJ1-6; 10 bases are a match to TRBD1. This CDR3 spans 15 amino acids. Germline V gene lookup returns CDR1 SGHTA and CDR2 FQGNSA. V lost 5 bases, J lost 6 bases, and 4 bases stayed unmatched. CDR3 loop: CASSPRTGGNSPLHF. CDR3 DNA: TGTGCCAGCAGCCCGCGGACAGGGGGTAATTCACCCCTCCACTTT.

The chain recombines TRBV4-3 with TRBJ2-2; TRBD2 matches at 9 bases. This CDR3 has 19 amino acids. V dropped 1 base and J dropped 7; count of bases not matched to a gene: 16. CDR1 is LGHNA and CDR2 is YSLEER in the germline V gene. Here the CDR3 DNA reads TGCGCCAGCAGCCAAGGCGGGACTAGCTGGCAAAAAACCAGCGGGGAGCTGTTTTTT. It encodes CASSQGGTSWQKTSGELFF.

In regard to this clone: The junction does not match germline at one end; this may be a read error. The CDR3 coding sequence is TGTGCCAGCAGTTTATTAATAGGGGGATCCGGGACAGGGTTGGTCTTC. Translation: CASSLLIGGSGTGLVF. V gene TRBV27 combines with J gene TRBJ2-1; TRBD1 matches 9 bases. Germline CDR1 reads MNHEY; CDR2 reads SMNVEV (reference sequence). This CDR3 spans 16 amino acids.

The rearrangement links TRBV9 to TRBJ2-7; D perhaps matches TRBD1 (6 bases). The V and J ends lost 2 bases and 0 bases respectively, with 6 bases between them. The CDR3 extends over 13 amino acids. CDR1 and CDR2 from the germline V gene are SGDLS and YYNGEE. DNA for the CDR3: TGTGCCAGCAGCGTGGACAGCTCCTACGAGCAGTACTTC. Amino acid sequence: CASSVDSSYEQYF. The full variable domain, with the rest looked up from reference TRBV9 and TRBJ2-7, is DSGVTQTPKHLITATGQRVTLRCSPRSGDLSVYWYQQSLDQGLQFLIQYYNGEERAKGNILERFSAQQFPDLHSELNLSSLELGDSALYFCASSVDSSYEQYFGPGTRLTVT.

The chain is built from TRBV5-1 and TRBJ1-6; D is undetermined. The V gene lost 4 bases and the J gene lost 7 bases, with 15 bases spanning the gap. The CDR3 is 15 residues long. Germline V gene data show CDR1 as SGHRS and CDR2 as YFSETQ. As DNA, the CDR3 is TGCGCCAGCAGCACTTCGGCGGGCGAGAATTCACCCCTCCACTTT. Translation: CASSTSAGENSPLHF.

V is TRBV5-6 and J is TRBJ1-5; D not resolved. The CDR3 contains 13 residues. Deletions cut 0 bases from V and 5 bases from J, with 6 bases between. CDR1 and CDR2 from the germline V gene are SGHDT and YYEEEE. The CDR3 DNA is TGTGCCAGCAGCTTGGACGGCGATCAGCCCCAGCATTTT. Translating it yields CASSLDGDQPQHF.